What follows are 21 T cell receptor beta chains derived from one specimen sequenced in a study of blood T cell repertoires in COVID-19. Assay used: immunoSEQ multiplex PCR; TCRdb lists only in-frame clones, some missing. Of about 350,000 clones listed, about 92% were seen once; the top ten hold 3% to 4%. The source material was peripheral blood. Receptors were obtained from a woman between 55 and 75 years old with COVID-19, enrolled during active disease.

The CDR3 nucleotides are TGTGCCAGCAGTGAAGCAAACCAGGGGATGAACACTGAAGCTTTCTTT. Translating gives CASSEANQGMNTEAFF. The V and J genes are TRBV2 and TRBJ1-1; TRBD1 is a possible D gene (6 bases). Germline V gene data show CDR1 as SNHLY and CDR2 as FYNNEI. The CDR3 length is 16 residues. Trimming took 0 bases from V and 0 from J, leaving 11 bases between them. Full variable domain (rest looked up from reference TRBV2 and TRBJ1-1): EPEVTQTPSHQVTQMGQEVILRCVPISNHLYFYWYRQILGQKVEFLVSFYNNEISEKSEIFDDQFSVERPDGSNFTLKIRSTKLEDSAMYFCASSEANQGMNTEAFFGQGTRLTVV.

The chain carries TRBV5-6 and TRBJ1-2; 9 bases match TRBD1. CDR1 and CDR2 (germline): SGHDT, YYEEEE. The CDR3 contains 15 residues. J was trimmed by 4 bases and V by 3 bases; bases with no gene match: 7. The chain's CDR3 is CASSWIRDRVYGYTF. In DNA form, the CDR3 reads TGTGCCAGCAGCTGGATCCGGGACAGGGTCTATGGCTACACCTTC.

This clone came up once. The rearrangement uses TRBV18 and TRBJ1-2; a possible D gene is TRBD1 (5 bases). CDR3 length: 14 residues. V gave up 4 bases and J gave up 4 bases, with 13 bases separating them. Germline CDR1 reads KGHSH; CDR2 reads LQKENI. The CDR3 DNA reads TGTGCCAGCTCACTCTCCAGGGAAGGCTATGGCTACACCTTC. It codes for CASSLSREGYGYTF.

The chain joins TRBV5-1 to TRBJ1-1; no clear D. The CDR3 consists of 16 residues. Per the germline V gene, CDR1 is SGHRS and CDR2 is YFSETQ. With 0 bases removed from V and 1 base from J, the gap between germline ends came to 13 bases. In DNA form, the CDR3 reads TGCGCCAGCAGCTTGGGGTGGGTAGCACCGAACACTGAAGCTTTCTTT. Its translation is CASSLGWVAPNTEAFF.

The genes are TRBV11-2 and TRBJ1-1; 8 nucleotides line up with TRBD1. The CDR3 has 15 residues. The V segment lost 5 bases and the J segment 3 bases; nucleotides outside the gene matches: 8. Germline V gene lookup returns CDR1 SGHAT and CDR2 FQNNGV. The chain's CDR3 is CASSGRGLEDTEAFF. The CDR3 region has the DNA TGTGCCAGCAGCGGCAGGGGGCTTGAGGACACTGAAGCTTTCTTT.

The chain links TRBV30 to TRBJ2-1; D possibly corresponds to TRBD2 (6 bases). Trimming removed 4 bases at V and 0 bases at J, with 19 bases between. The CDR3 is 17 residues long. Germline V lookup: CDR1 GTSNPN, CDR2 SVGIG (reference sequence). CDR3 protein: CAWTLGLNARSYNEQFF. The CDR3, as DNA: TGTGCCTGGACACTTGGACTAAACGCTCGCTCCTACAATGAGCAGTTCTTC.

The V and J genes are TRBV9 and TRBJ1-2; D is undetermined. The CDR3 is made up of 16 amino acids. In germline, CDR1 is SGDLS, CDR2 YYNGEE. V lost 0 bases, J lost 1 base, and 13 bases lay in between. The CDR3 sequence: CASSVAGVRDNYGYTF. CDR3 bases: TGTGCCAGCAGCGTAGCTGGCGTTCGGGATAACTATGGCTACACCTTC.

V gene TRBV7-2 combines with J gene TRBJ1-2; D remains unclear. The length of the CDR3 is 14 residues. Per the germline V gene, CDR1 is SGHTA and CDR2 is FQGNSA. V lost 4 bases and J lost 0, with 9 bases in between. This chain's CDR3 is CASSSQTSNYGYTF. The CDR3 nucleotides read TGTGCCAGCAGCTCACAGACATCTAACTATGGCTACACCTTC.

This clone came up a few times. This rearrangement joins TRBV7-9 to TRBJ2-7, with TRBD1 as a possible D gene (5 bases). V was trimmed by 0 bases and J by 3 bases, leaving 9 bases between them. CDR1 is SEHNR, CDR2 FQNEAQ, per germline (reference sequence). The CDR3 is 14 residues long. CDR3 amino acids: CASSLAAGNYEQYF. The CDR3 DNA reads as TGTGCCAGCAGCTTAGCGGCAGGGAACTACGAGCAGTACTTC.

The chain combines TRBV19 with TRBJ2-4; 7 positions match TRBD2. CDR3 length: 16 amino acids. Germline assignment: CDR1 LNHDA and CDR2 SQIVND (reference sequence). J gave up 5 bases and V 1 base, and 8 bases lay outside the gene matches. The CDR3 region has the DNA TGTGCCAGTAGTATAGTGGGAGGGGACCACCAAAACATTCAGTACTTC. This codes for CASSIVGGDHQNIQYF.

This rearrangement joins TRBV19 to TRBJ1-1; D gene ambiguous. The V and J ends lost 7 bases and 0 bases respectively, with 18 bases between them. Germline assignment: CDR1 LNHDA and CDR2 SQIVND (reference sequence). This CDR3 comprises 16 residues. The CDR3 loop reads CASNSGEARMNTEAFF. CDR3 DNA: TGTGCCAGTAATTCCGGTGAGGCACGGATGAACACTGAAGCTTTCTTT.

The gene calls are TRBV5-1 and TRBJ1-2, with 8 bases matching TRBD1. Germline V lookup: CDR1 SGHRS, CDR2 YFSETQ. The CDR3 spans 14 residues. After removal of 3 bases from V and 5 bases from J, the junction contained 6 bases not matched to a gene. The DNA of the CDR3 is TGCGCCAGCAGCTCGGCAGGGGGCGCATATGGCTACACCTTC. Amino acid sequence: CASSSAGGAYGYTF.

This chain joins TRBV5-1 and TRBJ1-3, with D uncertain. V was shortened by 4 bases and J by 4 bases, with 12 bases between the two germline ends. The CDR3 covers 14 residues. The germline CDR1 and CDR2 sequences are SGHRS and YFSETQ. CDR3 residues: CASSLDSGGNTIYF. CDR3 bases: TGCGCCAGCAGCCTAGACTCTGGAGGAAACACCATATATTTT.

The CDR3 spells CASSPFQGRAEKLFF. The CDR3 region has the DNA TGTGCCAGCAGCCCCTTCCAGGGCAGGGCTGAAAAACTGTTTTTT. The rearrangement joins TRBV14 to TRBJ1-4; a weak D match, TRBD1 (5 bases). This CDR3 is built from 15 residues. The V gene's germline CDR1 is SGHDN and CDR2 FVKESK. V was pared by 4 bases and J by 7 bases, with 16 bases between.

Of note for this clone: A junction boundary mismatches the germline segment, possibly from a read error. The chain has TRBV29-1 and TRBJ2-5, with a possible D match to TRBD2 (6 bases). Germline-derived CDR1 and CDR2 are SQVTM and ANQGSEA. The CDR3 consists of 11 residues. CDR3 sequence: CSVGGAGKLDF. The DNA for the CDR3 is TGCAGCGTTGGTGGGGCGGGGAAGTTGGACTTC.

V is TRBV19 and J is TRBJ1-4; D is unresolved. The CDR3 runs to 11 residues. Looked up from germline, CDR1 is LNHDA and CDR2 is SQIVND (reference sequence). The V gene lost 5 bases and the J gene lost 8 bases, with 6 bases spanning the gap. The CDR3 sequence: CASSPREKLFF. The CDR3 nucleotides read TGTGCCAGTAGTCCACGGGAAAAACTGTTTTTT.

This sequence joins TRBV19 and TRBJ2-2; D is ambiguous. Germline lookup yields CDR1 LNHDA and CDR2 SQIVND (reference sequence). The V end was cut by 3 bases, the J end by 6 bases, with 8 bases between. The CDR3 loop spans 13 amino acids. This chain's CDR3 is CASSIVSAGELFF. CDR3 nucleotide sequence: TGTGCCAGTAGTATTGTGTCGGCCGGGGAGCTGTTTTTT.

V gene TRBV3-1 (or the pseudogene TRBV3-2) combines with J gene TRBJ2-1, with TRBD1 identical over 7 bases. V lost 1 base to trimming and J lost 5 bases; unmatched junction nucleotides: 5. Germline values: CDR1 LGHDT, CDR2 YNNKEL (reference sequence). The CDR3 spans 15 residues. CDR3 protein: CASSQGWDSNNEQFF. CDR3 sequence (DNA): TGTGCCAGCAGCCAAGGATGGGACAGCAACAATGAGCAGTTCTTC.

The gene calls are TRBV6-1 and TRBJ1-4, with D perhaps TRBD1 (5 bases). Germline lookup yields CDR1 MNHNS and CDR2 SASEGT. This CDR3 has 14 residues. V was cut by 3 bases and J by 10 bases, with 15 bases left in between. The CDR3 bases are TGTGCCAGCAGTGACAGGGCGAGCGAGCGAAAACTGTTTTTT. This gives the protein CASSDRASERKLFF.

The rearrangement links TRBV18 to TRBJ1-1, with D hard to call. V lost 2 bases and J lost 6, with 25 bases in between. Germline CDR1 is KGHSH and CDR2 is LQKENI. The CDR3 is 18 amino acids. The CDR3 sequence is CASSPSRGWHSFPPEAFF. For the CDR3, the DNA is TGTGCCAGCTCACCATCCCGCGGATGGCATTCCTTTCCACCTGAAGCTTTCTTT.

The CDR3 here is CASSPRQGGPNEKLFF. The CDR3 DNA follows: TGCGCCAGCAGCCCTAGACAGGGAGGACCTAATGAAAAACTGTTTTTT. This chain connects TRBV5-1 to TRBJ1-4; 7 nucleotides line up with TRBD1. This CDR3 has 16 residues. V lost 4 bases, J lost 3 bases, and 9 bases stayed unmatched. Per the germline V gene, CDR1 is SGHRS and CDR2 is YFSETQ.